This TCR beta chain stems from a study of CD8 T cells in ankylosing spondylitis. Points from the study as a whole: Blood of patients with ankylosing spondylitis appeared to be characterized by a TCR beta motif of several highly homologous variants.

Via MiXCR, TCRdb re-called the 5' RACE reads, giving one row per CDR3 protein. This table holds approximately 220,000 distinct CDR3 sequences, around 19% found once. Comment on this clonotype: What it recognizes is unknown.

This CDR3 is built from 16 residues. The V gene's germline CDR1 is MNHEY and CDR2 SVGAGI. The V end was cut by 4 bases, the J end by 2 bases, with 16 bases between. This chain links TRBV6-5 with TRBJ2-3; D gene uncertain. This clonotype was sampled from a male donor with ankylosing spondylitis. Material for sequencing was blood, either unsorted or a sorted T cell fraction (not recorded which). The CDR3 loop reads CASSLTAPESTDTQYF. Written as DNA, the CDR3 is TGTGCCAGCAGTTTAACGGCTCCAGAGTCCACAGATACGCAGTATTTT.